This T cell receptor (beta chain) originates from a study of response to subunit inactivated influenza vaccine. Points from the study as a whole: Every seasonal influenza vaccination brings in few new T cells, the authors suggested.

As to this clonotype: What it binds is not known.

CDR1 is KGHSH and CDR2 is LQKENI in the germline V gene. This CDR3 comprises 15 residues. V dropped 0 bases and J dropped 3 bases, with 11 bases sitting between them. TCRdb re-derived calls from the RT-PCR reads in MiXCR, one entry per CDR3 protein. The profile shows about 780,000 distinct CDR3 sequences, roughly 18% of them singletons. This clonotype was obtained from a middle-aged man who received an inactivated influenza vaccine. The chain joins TRBV18 to TRBJ1-1; maybe TRBD1 (5 bases). The sequencing here drew on PBMCs from blood, taken roughly 5 days after vaccination. DNA for the CDR3: TGTGCCAGCTCACCACCCGGGGCCAAGGACACTGAAGCTTTCTTT. Translated, it gives CASSPPGAKDTEAFF.